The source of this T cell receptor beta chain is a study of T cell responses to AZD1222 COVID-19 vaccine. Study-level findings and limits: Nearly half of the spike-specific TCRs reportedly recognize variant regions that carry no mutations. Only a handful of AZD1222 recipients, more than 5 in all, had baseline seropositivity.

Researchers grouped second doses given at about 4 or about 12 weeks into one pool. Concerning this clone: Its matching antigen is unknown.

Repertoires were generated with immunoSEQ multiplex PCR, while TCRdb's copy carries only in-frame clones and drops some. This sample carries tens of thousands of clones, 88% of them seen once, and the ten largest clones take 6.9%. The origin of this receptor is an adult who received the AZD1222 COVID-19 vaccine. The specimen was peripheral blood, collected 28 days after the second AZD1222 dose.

The CDR3 reads CASSAPLAGATYEQYF. The CDR3 DNA follows: TGTGCCAGCAGTGCACCACTAGCGGGAGCAACCTACGAGCAGTACTTC. This chain uses TRBV28 with TRBJ2-7, with 11 bases matching TRBD2. The germline CDR1 and CDR2 sequences are MDHEN and SYDVKM. Losses at the gene ends were 5 bases for V and 2 bases for J; bases not matched to a gene: 8. The CDR3 consists of 16 residues.